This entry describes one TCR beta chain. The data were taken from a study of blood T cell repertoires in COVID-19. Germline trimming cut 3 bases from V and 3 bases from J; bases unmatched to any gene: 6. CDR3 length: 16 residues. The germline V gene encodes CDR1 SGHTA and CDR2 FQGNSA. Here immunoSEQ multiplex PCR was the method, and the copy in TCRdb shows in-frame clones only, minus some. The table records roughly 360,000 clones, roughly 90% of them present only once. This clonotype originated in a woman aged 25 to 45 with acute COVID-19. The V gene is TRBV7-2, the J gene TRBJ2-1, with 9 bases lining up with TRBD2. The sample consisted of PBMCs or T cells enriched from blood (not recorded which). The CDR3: CASSFRASGVYNEQFF. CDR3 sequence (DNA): TGTGCCAGCAGCTTTAGGGCTAGCGGGGTCTACAATGAGCAGTTCTTC.